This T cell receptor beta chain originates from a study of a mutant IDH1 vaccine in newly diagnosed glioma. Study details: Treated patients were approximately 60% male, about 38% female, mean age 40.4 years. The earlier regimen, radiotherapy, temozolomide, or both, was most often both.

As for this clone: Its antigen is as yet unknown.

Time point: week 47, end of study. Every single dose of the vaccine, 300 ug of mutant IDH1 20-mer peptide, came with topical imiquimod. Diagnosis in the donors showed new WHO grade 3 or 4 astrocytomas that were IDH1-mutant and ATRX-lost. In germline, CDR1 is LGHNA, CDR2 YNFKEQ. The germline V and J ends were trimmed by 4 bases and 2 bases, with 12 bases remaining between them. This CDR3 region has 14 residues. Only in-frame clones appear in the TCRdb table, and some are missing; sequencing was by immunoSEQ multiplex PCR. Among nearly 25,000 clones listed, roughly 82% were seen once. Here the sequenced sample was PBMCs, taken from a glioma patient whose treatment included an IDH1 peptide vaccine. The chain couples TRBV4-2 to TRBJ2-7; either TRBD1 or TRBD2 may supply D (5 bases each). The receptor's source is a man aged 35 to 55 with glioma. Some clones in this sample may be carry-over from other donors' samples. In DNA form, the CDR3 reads TGTGCCAGCAGCCTCGGGACGGATACCTACGAGCAGTACTTC. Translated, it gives CASSLGTDTYEQYF.